Ten or more counts support the clone carrying this TCR beta chain. This record comes from a study of human T cells and chemical hapten exposure. Study in general: Patients got weekly scalp diphenylcyclopropenone doses over the roughly 24-week study. Patch testing placed 0.01% DPC on the upper back, with readings at 6 days. Cases of alopecia areata, totalis or universalis occurred in a predominantly female patient group. Per-sample variation in TCR yield stemmed mainly from small pooled library volume differences.

Time point given: patch test 1, 2 weeks after DPC sensitization. Documented treatment: therapeutic diphenylcyclopropenone sensitization with weekly scalp DPC. From germline, CDR1 is SQVTM and CDR2 ANQGSEA. Trimming removed 3 bases from V and 5 bases from J, with 13 bases in between. This CDR3 region has 13 residues. In TCRdb, the RACE reads were re-called with MiXCR into one record per CDR3 protein. The sample has around 380,000 distinct CDR3 sequences, nearly 5% seen once. The specimen was whole blood, collected in connection with sensitization to the hapten diphenylcyclopropenone (DPC). The V and J genes are TRBV29-1 and TRBJ1-2; D gene unclear. The receptor's source is a woman in her forties or fifties with alopecia areata. Some clones in this sample may be carry-over from other donors' samples. The CDR3 is CSVETTALYGYTF. The CDR3 nucleotides are TGCAGCGTTGAGACAACAGCTCTTTATGGCTACACCTTC. The complete variable domain, with remaining parts taken from reference TRBV29-1 and TRBJ1-2, reads SAVISQKPSRDICQRGTSLTIQCQVDSQVTMMFWYRQQPGQSLTLIATANQGSEATYESGFVIDKFPISRPNLTFSTLTVSNMSPEDSSIYLCSVETTALYGYTFGSGTRLTVV.